This T cell receptor beta chain was observed in a study of blood T cells in healthy people across ages. Notes on the study in general: The fall in TCR beta diversity per million T cells was roughly linear with age.

For the second PCR, which ran for 7 to 11 cycles, a sample-barcoded 5' primer and a J-beta primer mix were used. TCRdb reprocessed the 5' RACE reads with MiXCR, giving one entry per CDR3 protein. The data hold roughly 860,000 distinct CDR3 sequences, with around two thirds observed a single time. The study isolated at least 6 million PBMCs from each sample. Each sample provided at least 5 micrograms of extracted total RNA. With regard to this clonotype: As yet, its antigen is unknown.

In germline, CDR1 is LGHNA, CDR2 YNFKEQ. Trimming stripped 0 bases from V and 0 bases from J, with 8 bases between. This CDR3 has 15 amino acids. This clonotype originated in a man between 25 and 39 years old in good health. The V call is TRBV4-2, the J call TRBJ2-5, with D uncertain. The sequenced material came from blood. In DNA form, the CDR3 reads TGTGCCAGCAGCCAAGACGCGCGGTACCAAGAGACCCAGTACTTC. The encoded protein is CASSQDARYQETQYF.